These T cell receptor beta chains were read from a single sample in a study of response to subunit inactivated influenza vaccine. TCRdb re-analysed the RT-PCR reads in MiXCR, keeping a single row per CDR3 protein. Among 560,000 or so distinct CDR3 sequences listed, about 7.6% were seen once. This specimen was PBMCs from blood, taken around 25 months after vaccination. Every receptor here comes from a man aged 50 to 75 who received an inactivated influenza vaccine. The CDR3 runs from the conserved cysteine through the conserved F or W. Each record gives: J gene, V gene, CDR3 protein.

>TRBJ2-1|TRBV29-1
CSVEVLETSGRVSPYNEQFF
>TRBJ2-3|TRBV4-2
CASSQVGQGFDTQYF
>TRBJ2-1|TRBV5-1
CASSFDINVQFF
>TRBJ2-2|TRBV7-8
CASSLAQKLAVGELFF
>TRBJ2-3|TRBV7-2
CASRGRTESTDTQYF
>TRBJ2-7|TRBV7-6
CASSLGDRYEQYF
>TRBJ2-3|TRBV20-1
CSATQTTDTQYF
>TRBJ2-7|TRBV6-2/TRBV6-3
CDSSESGRPTYEQYF
>TRBJ2-1|TRBV4-3
CASSQDPGRTSKPPYNEQFF
>TRBJ2-4|TRBV20-1
CSATELAKNIQYF
>TRBJ1-4|TRBV2
CASSEGRANEKLFF
>TRBJ2-3|TRBV10-3
CAISESGGLGTDTQYF
>TRBJ2-5|TRBV11-2
CASSFGGRAQETQYF
>TRBJ1-6|TRBV4-3
CASSQDFKGDNSPLHF
>TRBJ1-1|TRBV4-3
CASSQAGIHGNTEAFF
>TRBJ1-4|TRBV2
CASRERASTNEKLFF
>TRBJ1-1|TRBV12-3/TRBV12-4
CASSYPSGGLNTEAFF
>TRBJ1-6|TRBV12-3/TRBV12-4
CASSSDRGSSPLHF
>TRBJ2-6|TRBV15
CATSRDGTGTSGANVLTF
>TRBJ1-3|TRBV4-1
CASLGDGNTIYF
>TRBJ1-6|TRBV6-1
CASIDKPGQGNSPLHF
>TRBJ2-1|TRBV6-2/TRBV6-3
CASSPGLAGGARFF
>TRBJ1-2|TRBV11-2
CASSLEGLGGYGYTF
>TRBJ1-2|TRBV6-1
CASSPGQIYGYTF
>TRBJ2-5|TRBV20-1
CSATISFAGETQYF
>TRBJ2-5|TRBV4-3
CASSQGGREGETQYF
>TRBJ2-3|TRBV4-3
CASSQDRGLTDTQYF
>TRBJ1-6|TRBV28
CASREGRDSPLHF
>TRBJ2-2|TRBV7-9
CASSLITVGTGELFF
>TRBJ2-3|TRBV20-1
CSPFGTDTDTQYF
>TRBJ1-1|TRBV6-2/TRBV6-3
CASGYYQGPGGAGTEAFF
>TRBJ2-5|TRBV12-3/TRBV12-4
CASSLVSGGKETQYF
>TRBJ2-5|TRBV7-2
CASSAKGGETQYF
>TRBJ2-7|TRBV6-1
CASSPGTGNYEQYF
>TRBJ1-2|TRBV7-8
CASSPSAAGVYGYTF
>TRBJ2-1|TRBV29-1
CSVAGQGAYNEQFF
>TRBJ2-1|TRBV4-1
CASSQRTSGTYNEQFF
>TRBJ2-1|TRBV5-1
CASSLVGGAPYNEQFF
>TRBJ2-5|TRBV2
CASSADRRRETQYF
>TRBJ2-2|TRBV24-1
CATSDLGGTGELFF
>TRBJ2-5|TRBV6-5
CASSYSIPDQETQYF
>TRBJ2-7|TRBV7-2
CASSLSNGRGEQYF
>TRBJ2-7|TRBV7-9
CASGQGPYEQYF
>TRBJ2-2|TRBV24-1
CATSDTVESGELFF
>TRBJ2-1|TRBV6-5
CASSYLGPLPYNEQFF
>TRBJ2-5|TRBV5-6
CASSLTASGQETQYF
>TRBJ2-2|TRBV11-2
CASSLLAGGLGELFF
>TRBJ2-2|TRBV15
CATSKGGELFF
>TRBJ2-7|TRBV6-1
CASSLGYRFYEQYF
>TRBJ2-7|TRBV11-1
CASSLGARSYEQYF
>TRBJ2-2|TRBV28
CASSSAPYRESAGELFF
>TRBJ2-1|TRBV29-1
CSVDNTTVEQFF
>TRBJ2-7|TRBV4-2
CASSPYQLAGGRFRGYEQYF
>TRBJ2-7|TRBV28
CASSRDRAPGQYF
>TRBJ2-1|TRBV28
CASSPLREQFF
>TRBJ2-7|TRBV3-1
CASSQWVGKIGEQYF
>TRBJ2-5|TRBV7-2
CASSSGTDRAQETQYF
>TRBJ2-7|TRBV5-6
CASSFGLGTYEQYF
>TRBJ1-6|TRBV12-3/TRBV12-4
CASSFEGSPLHF
>TRBJ2-7|TRBV18
CASSPPDRVYEQYF